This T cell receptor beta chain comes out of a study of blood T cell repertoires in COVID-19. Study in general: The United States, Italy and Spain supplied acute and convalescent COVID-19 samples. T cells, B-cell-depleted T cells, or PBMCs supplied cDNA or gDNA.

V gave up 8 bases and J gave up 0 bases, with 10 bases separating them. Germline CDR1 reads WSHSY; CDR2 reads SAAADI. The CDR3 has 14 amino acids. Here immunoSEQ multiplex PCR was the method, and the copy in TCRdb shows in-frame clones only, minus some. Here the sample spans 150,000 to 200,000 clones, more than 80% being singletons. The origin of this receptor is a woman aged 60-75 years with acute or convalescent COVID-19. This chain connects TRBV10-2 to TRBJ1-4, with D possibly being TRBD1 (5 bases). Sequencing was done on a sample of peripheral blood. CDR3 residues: CASRRGPTNEKLFF. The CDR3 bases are TGCGCCAGCCGGAGGGGCCCAACTAATGAAAAACTGTTTTTT.